A single sample is the source of the 18 T cell receptor beta chains below, sequenced in a study of blood T cells in healthy people across ages. Sample-barcoded 5' priming and a J-beta primer mix drove a second PCR of about 6 to 12 cycles. Via MiXCR, TCRdb re-called the 5' RACE reads, giving one row per CDR3 protein. The repertoire includes 710,000 or so distinct CDR3 sequences, roughly 20% of them detected once, and 22% sits in the top ten. Material for sequencing was blood. The receptor set was obtained from a man aged 65 to 79 in good health.

This clonotype was observed a few times. V gene TRBV20-1 combines with J gene TRBJ1-2, with D possibly being TRBD1 (5 bases). CDR3 length: 11 amino acids. CDR1 is DFQATT and CDR2 is SNEGSKA in the germline V gene (reference sequence). Trimming pared 3 bases from V and 4 bases from J, leaving 6 bases between. The CDR3 DNA is TGCAGTGCTAGCCAGGGCTATGGCTACACCTTC. This codes for CSASQGYGYTF.

The chain is built from TRBV13 and TRBJ2-3; 14 nucleotides align to TRBD2. Germline V gives CDR1 PRHDT, CDR2 FYEKMQ (reference sequence). The CDR3 covers 19 residues. V lost 5 bases and J lost 0; bases outside the gene matches: 10. CDR3 amino acids: CASSTFGTSGGYSTDTQYF. The CDR3 nucleotides read TGTGCCAGCAGCACTTTCGGGACTAGCGGGGGATATAGCACAGATACGCAGTATTTT. Full variable domain (remainder filled in from reference TRBV13 and TRBJ2-3): AAGVIQSPRHLIKEKRETATLKCYPIPRHDTVYWYQQGPGQDPQFLISFYEKMQSDKGSIPDRFSAQQFSDYHSELNMSSLELGDSALYFCASSTFGTSGGYSTDTQYFGPGTRLTVL.

V is TRBV29-1 and J is TRBJ2-5; TRBD2 matches at 12 bases. V lost 6 bases, J lost 5 bases, and 4 bases stayed unmatched. The CDR3 has 13 residues. Germline V lookup: CDR1 SQVTM, CDR2 ANQGSEA. In DNA, the CDR3 is TGCAGCGTGCGGACTAGCGGGACTGAGACCCAGTACTTC. Its protein product is CSVRTSGTETQYF. The whole variable domain, filled in from reference TRBV29-1 and TRBJ2-5, reads SAVISQKPSRDICQRGTSLTIQCQVDSQVTMMFWYRQQPGQSLTLIATANQGSEATYESGFVIDKFPISRPNLTFSTLTVSNMSPEDSSIYLCSVRTSGTETQYFGPGTRLLVL.

This clonotype was seen a few times. The junction differs from germline at one of its ends, possibly a read error. The CDR3 spells CASSLDRGLKRGNTQYF. The DNA for the CDR3 is TGTGCCAGCAGCCTAGACAGGGGGCTAAAGCGGGGGAATACGCAGTATTTT. The V gene is TRBV11-2, the J gene TRBJ2-3; 10 bases map to TRBD1. Per the germline V gene, CDR1 is SGHAT and CDR2 is FQNNGV. The CDR3 covers 17 residues. The complete variable domain, with remaining parts taken from reference TRBV11-2 and TRBJ2-3, reads EAGVAQSPRYKIIEKRQSVAFWCNPISGHATLYWYQQILGQGPKLLIQFQNNGVVDDSQLPKDRFSAERLKGVDSTLKIQPAKLEDSAVYLCASSLDRGLKRGNTQYFGPGTRLTVL.

This chain joins TRBV11-2 and TRBJ2-5; D is perhaps TRBD1 or TRBD2 (6 bases each). The V gene lost 1 base and the J gene lost 5 bases, with 14 bases spanning the gap. The CDR3 runs 15 residues. Germline CDR1 reads SGHAT; CDR2 reads FQNNGV. The CDR3 bases are TGTGCCAGCAGCTTAGTATCCGGGGGCCCGGAGACCCAGTACTTC. The encoded protein is CASSLVSGGPETQYF.

This chain joins TRBV12-3 or TRBV12-4 and TRBJ2-1; no clear D. CDR3 length: 13 amino acids. V was clipped by 7 bases and J by 4 bases, with 11 bases between them. DNA for the CDR3: TGTGCCAGCACCCCTGGTAGTTACAATGAGCAGTTCTTC. This encodes CASTPGSYNEQFF.

This sequence joins TRBV5-4 and TRBJ2-5; 9 nucleotides match TRBD1. Trimming at V came to 3 bases and at J to 5 bases, leaving 11 bases not matched to a gene. Per germline, CDR1 SGHNT and CDR2 YYREEE (reference sequence). CDR3 size: 16 residues. The CDR3 DNA reads TGTGCCAGCAGCTCCTCGACGGGACAGGGTATGGAGACCCAGTACTTC. It encodes CASSSSTGQGMETQYF.

CDR3 region: CSARGLETKHNEQFF. The DNA for the CDR3 is TGCAGTGCTAGGGGACTAGAAACTAAACACAATGAGCAGTTCTTC. The V and J genes are TRBV20-1 and TRBJ2-1; TRBD2 aligns across 8 bases. Germline CDR1 is DFQATT and CDR2 is SNEGSKA (reference sequence). The CDR3 runs to 15 residues. V lost 3 bases and J lost 5; bases outside the gene matches: 9.

The chain employs TRBV6-2 or TRBV6-3 and TRBJ1-2, with D possibly matching TRBD1 (6 bases). The CDR3 loop spans 14 amino acids. The germline V gene encodes CDR1 MNHEY and CDR2 SVGEGT. The V gene lost 4 bases and the J gene lost 4 bases, with 13 bases spanning the gap. CDR3 sequence (DNA): TGTGCCAGCAGTTTGGAGCAGGGGATCTATGGCTACACCTTC. This translates into CASSLEQGIYGYTF.

Remarks on this clonotype: One junction end does not reproduce the germline sequence, and a read error may be involved. The chain joins TRBV10-3 to TRBJ1-5, with unresolved D. The CDR3 loop spans 13 amino acids. The germline V gene has CDR1 ENHRY and CDR2 SYGVKD. The CDR3 sequence is CAISRGSNQPQHF. The CDR3 DNA is TGTGCTATCAGTCGGGGAAGCAATCAGCCCCAGCATTTT.

This clonotype was picked up a small number of times. CDR3 sequence: CASSYSTGAIRHTQYF. The CDR3 DNA follows: TGTGCCAGCAGCTACTCGACAGGGGCAATTCGCCATACGCAGTATTTT. The chain carries TRBV7-8 and TRBJ2-3, with 8 nucleotides matching TRBD1. Germline CDR1 reads SGHVS; CDR2 reads FQNEAQ. This CDR3 region has 16 residues. J lost 7 bases, V lost 4 bases, and 13 bases had no gene match.

This clonotype was recorded a few times. The junction and the germline gene differ at one end; a read error may be behind it. The chain has TRBV24-1 and TRBJ1-3; D perhaps matches TRBD1 (6 bases). Germline V lookup: CDR1 KGHDR, CDR2 SFDVKD. CDR3 length: 15 amino acids. This chain's CDR3 is CATGDGTNSGNTIYF. The CDR3 nucleotides read TGTGCCACCGGTGACGGGACAAACTCTGGAAACACCATATATTTT.

Only a few counts were recorded for this clonotype. The V gene is TRBV6-5, the J gene TRBJ1-2; D may be TRBD1 (6 bases). Per the germline V gene, CDR1 is MNHEY and CDR2 is SVGAGI. With 6 bases removed from V and 6 bases from J, the gap between germline ends came to 14 bases. This CDR3 spans 13 amino acids. The CDR3 nucleotides are TGTGCCAGCAGGGGTGGGCCAGGGGATGGCTACACCTTC. This gives the protein CASRGGPGDGYTF.

CDR3 sequence reads: CASSRFNGASTDTQYF. For the CDR3, the DNA is TGTGCCAGCAGTAGATTTAACGGGGCCAGCACAGATACGCAGTATTTT. The gene calls are TRBV6-4 and TRBJ2-3; D tentatively reads TRBD1 or TRBD2 (5 bases each). CDR3 size: 16 residues. V was shortened by 5 bases and J by 0 bases, with 15 bases between the two germline ends. Per germline, CDR1 MRHNA and CDR2 SNTAGT.

V usage is TRBV5-1 and J usage is TRBJ1-2; 7 nucleotides line up with TRBD1. The germline gives CDR1 SGHRS, CDR2 YFSETQ. The CDR3 is made up of 17 amino acids. V dropped 0 bases and J dropped 0; count of bases not matched to a gene: 8. In DNA form, the CDR3 reads TGCGCCAGCAGCTTGGGGACAGGTATAGGACCTAACTATGGCTACACCTTC. The encoded protein is CASSLGTGIGPNYGYTF.

This rearrangement joins TRBV5-1 to TRBJ2-3; the D is unclear. The length of the CDR3 is 15 residues. Between the trimmed V and J ends, which lost 4 bases and 1 base, there was a span of 13 bases. The V gene's germline CDR1 is SGHRS and CDR2 YFSETQ. The CDR3 DNA reads as TGCGCCAGCAGCACCCTGATGGCCGGCACAGATACGCAGTATTTT. Its translation is CASSTLMAGTDTQYF.

This clonotype has a handful of counts. The chain employs TRBV6-5 and TRBJ2-6; D is undetermined. Germline loops: CDR1 MNHEY, CDR2 SVGAGI. V shed 2 bases and J shed 0 bases, with 11 bases lying between them. This CDR3 has 17 amino acids. The CDR3 DNA is TGTGCCAGCAGTTACGGGGTTATAAGCTCTGGGGCCAACGTCCTGACTTTC. Amino acid sequence: CASSYGVISSGANVLTF.

This clonotype was observed at least ten times. The rearrangement links TRBV20-1 to TRBJ1-4, with 9 bases matching TRBD1. CDR1 and CDR2 (germline): DFQATT, SNEGSKA (reference sequence). This CDR3 has 15 residues. V lost 0 bases, J lost 6 bases, and 5 bases stayed unmatched. The CDR3 DNA follows: TGCAGTGCTAGAGATTTGGGACAGGGTGATGAAAAACTGTTTTTT. It yields the protein CSARDLGQGDEKLFF.